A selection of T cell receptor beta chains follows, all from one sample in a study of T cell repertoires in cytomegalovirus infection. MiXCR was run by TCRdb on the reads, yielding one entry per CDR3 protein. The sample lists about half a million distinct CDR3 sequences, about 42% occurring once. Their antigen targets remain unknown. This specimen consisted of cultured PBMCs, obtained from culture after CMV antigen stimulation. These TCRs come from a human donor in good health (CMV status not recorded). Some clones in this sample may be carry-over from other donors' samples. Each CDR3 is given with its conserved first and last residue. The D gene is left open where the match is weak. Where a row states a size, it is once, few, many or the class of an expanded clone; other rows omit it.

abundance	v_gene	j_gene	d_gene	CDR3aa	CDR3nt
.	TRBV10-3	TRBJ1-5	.	CAISESSQGRSNQPQHF	TGTGCCATCAGTGAGTCGTCGCAAGGTAGGAGCAATCAGCCCCAGCATTTT
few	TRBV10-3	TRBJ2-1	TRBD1	CAISDLTGNMGNEQFF	TGTGCCATCAGTGACTTGACAGGGAATATGGGCAATGAGCAGTTCTTC
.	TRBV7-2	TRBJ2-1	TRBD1	CASSSSGTGVWYEQFF	TGTGCCAGCAGCTCGTCCGGGACAGGGGTATGGTATGAGCAGTTCTTC
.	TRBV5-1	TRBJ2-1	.	CASSLGRGAHSYNVQFF	TGCGCCAGCAGCTTGGGCCGAGGGGCTCACTCCTACAATGTGCAGTTCTTC
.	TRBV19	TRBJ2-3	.	CASSPVGGRTDTQYF	TGTGCCAGTAGTCCCGTTGGAGGGAGAACAGATACGCAGTATTTT
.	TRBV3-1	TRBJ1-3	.	CASSPESSGNTIYF	TGTGCCAGCAGTCCGGAGAGCTCTGGAAACACCATATATTTT
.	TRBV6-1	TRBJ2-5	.	CASSEAGGAWETQYF	TGTGCCAGCAGTGAAGCAGGGGGGGCGTGGGAGACCCAGTACTTC
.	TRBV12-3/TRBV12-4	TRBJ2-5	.	CASSLEGRETQYF	TGTGCCAGCAGTTTAGAGGGTCGAGAGACCCAGTACTTC
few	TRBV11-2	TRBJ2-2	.	CASSLETATGELFF	TGTGCCAGCAGCTTAGAAACGGCAACCGGGGAGCTGTTTTTT
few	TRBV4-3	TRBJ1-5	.	CASSQDWRNQPQHF	TGCGCCAGCAGCCAAGATTGGAGGAATCAGCCCCAGCATTTT
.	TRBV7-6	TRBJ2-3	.	CASSGGLTDTQYF	TGTGCCAGCAGCGGGGGCCTCACAGATACGCAGTATTTT
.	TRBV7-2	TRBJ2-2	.	CASRLSSAGELFF	TGTGCCAGCAGATTGAGTTCAGCCGGGGAGCTGTTTTTT
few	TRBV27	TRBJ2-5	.	CASKGLQGQETQYF	TGTGCCAGCAAAGGCCTCCAGGGGCAAGAGACCCAGTACTTC
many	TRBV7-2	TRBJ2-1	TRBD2	CASSFATSGSRSWFF	TGTGCCAGCAGCTTTGCGACTAGCGGGTCAAGGAGTTGGTTCTTC
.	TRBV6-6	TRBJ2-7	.	CASSLPGGGPGEQYF	TGTGCCAGCAGTTTACCGGGCGGGGGCCCCGGGGAGCAGTACTTC
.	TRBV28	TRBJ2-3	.	CASSLIRDTQYF	TGTGCCAGCAGTTTAATCCGGGATACGCAGTATTTT
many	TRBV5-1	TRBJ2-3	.	CASSLVGFTDTQYF	TGTGCCAGCAGCTTAGTAGGGTTCACAGATACGCAGTATTTT
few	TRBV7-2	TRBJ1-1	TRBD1	CASSLAQGGNTEAFF	TGTGCCAGCAGCTTAGCACAGGGGGGGAACACTGAAGCTTTCTTT
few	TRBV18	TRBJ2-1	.	CASSPLGNEQFF	TGTGCCAGCTCACCTCTAGGGAATGAGCAGTTCTTC
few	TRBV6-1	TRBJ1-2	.	CASQKQGLYGYTF	TGTGCCAGCCAGAAACAGGGCCTCTATGGCTACACCTTC
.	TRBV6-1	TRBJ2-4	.	CASSERVGNIQYF	TGTGCCAGCAGTGAGAGGGTCGGGAACATTCAGTACTTC
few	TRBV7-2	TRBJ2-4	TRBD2	CASSLWVGGDIQYF	TGTGCCAGCAGCTTATGGGTGGGAGGGGACATTCAGTACTTC
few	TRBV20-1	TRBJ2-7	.	CSARALIGAGASDEQYF	TGCAGTGCTAGAGCTTTAATTGGAGCAGGAGCATCGGACGAGCAGTACTTC
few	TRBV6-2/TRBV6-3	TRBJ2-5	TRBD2	CASTNRTSGGRTQYF	TGTGCCAGCACGAACAGGACTAGCGGGGGTCGGACCCAGTACTTC
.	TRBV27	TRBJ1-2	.	CASSLGTSYGYTF	TGTGCCAGCAGTTTGGGCACTTCCTATGGCTACACCTTC
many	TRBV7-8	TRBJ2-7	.	CASSSRRTDRIEQYF	TGTGCCAGCAGCTCCCGGCGGACCGATCGGATAGAGCAGTACTTC
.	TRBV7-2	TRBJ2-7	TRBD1	CASSLNRGGGYEQYF	TGTGCCAGCAGCCTTAACCGAGGGGGCGGCTACGAGCAGTACTTC
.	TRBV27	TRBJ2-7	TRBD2	CASKGAGVSYEQYF	TGTGCCAGCAAAGGAGCGGGAGTGTCGTACGAGCAGTACTTC
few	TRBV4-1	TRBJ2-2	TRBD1	CASSQGDRAAGELFF	TGCGCCAGCAGCCAAGGGGACAGGGCGGCCGGGGAGCTGTTTTTT
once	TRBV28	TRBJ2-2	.	CASTHGGPGELFF	TGTGCCAGCACCCACGGGGGGCCCGGGGAGCTGTTTTTT
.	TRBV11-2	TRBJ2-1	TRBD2	CASRGLGRGEQFF	TGTGCCAGCAGAGGACTCGGGAGGGGTGAGCAGTTCTTC
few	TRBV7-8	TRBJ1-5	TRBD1	CASSLDRQGASWGVYSNQPQHF	TGTGCCAGCAGCTTAGATCGGCAGGGGGCGAGCTGGGGGGTCTATAGCAATCAGCCCCAGCATTTT
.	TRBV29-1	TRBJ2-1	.	CSVGPFGEQFF	TGCAGCGTGGGACCCTTCGGCGAGCAGTTCTTC
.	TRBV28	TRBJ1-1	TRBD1	CASSFAPGQGITEAFF	TGTGCCAGCAGTTTTGCTCCGGGACAGGGGATCACTGAAGCTTTCTTT
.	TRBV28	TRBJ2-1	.	CASTSRGGSPYNEQFF	TGTGCCAGCACCTCGCGAGGGGGGTCCCCCTACAATGAGCAGTTCTTC
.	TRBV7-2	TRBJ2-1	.	CASGFDRLAVSNEQFF	TGTGCCAGCGGTTTCGATCGGCTTGCTGTGTCCAATGAGCAGTTCTTC
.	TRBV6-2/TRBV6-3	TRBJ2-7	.	CASSRGQLYEQYF	TGTGCCAGCAGCCGGGGACAACTCTACGAGCAGTACTTC
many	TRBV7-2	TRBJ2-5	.	CASSATRQETQYF	TGTGCCAGCAGCGCCACTCGACAAGAGACCCAGTACTTC
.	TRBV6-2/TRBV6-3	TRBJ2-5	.	CASSYNRETQYF	TGTGCCAGCAGTTACAATCGTGAGACCCAGTACTTC
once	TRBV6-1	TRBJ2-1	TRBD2	CASSEELAGGQFF	TGTGCCAGCAGTGAAGAATTAGCGGGGGGACAGTTCTTC
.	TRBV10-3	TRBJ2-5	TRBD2	CAIREGLLQETQYF	TGTGCCATCAGGGAGGGACTACTCCAAGAGACCCAGTACTTC
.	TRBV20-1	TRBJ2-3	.	CSVGGRTDTQYF	TGCTCTGTGGGGGGACGCACAGATACGCAGTATTTT
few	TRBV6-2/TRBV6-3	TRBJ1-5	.	CASKLGGLWGNQPQHF	TGTGCCAGCAAGCTCGGGGGGCTATGGGGCAATCAGCCCCAGCATTTT
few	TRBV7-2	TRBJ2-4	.	CASSLLGTAAGKNIQYF	TGTGCCAGCAGCTTACTGGGAACAGCCGCTGGCAAAAACATTCAGTACTTC
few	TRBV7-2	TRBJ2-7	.	CASSLEPRGQNEQYF	TGTGCCAGCAGCTTAGAGCCCCGGGGCCAGAACGAGCAGTACTTC
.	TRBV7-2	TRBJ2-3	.	CASSLRGARDTQYF	TGTGCCAGCAGCTTACGGGGGGCCAGAGATACGCAGTATTTT
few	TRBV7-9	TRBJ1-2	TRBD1	CASTVHLDRARGYTF	TGTGCCAGCACCGTCCACCTCGACAGGGCTCGTGGCTACACCTTC
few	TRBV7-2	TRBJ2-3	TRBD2	CASTPRGGGTDTQYF	TGTGCCAGCACTCCACGCGGGGGTGGCACAGATACGCAGTATTTT
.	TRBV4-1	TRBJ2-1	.	CASSQPSNEQFF	TGCGCCAGCAGCCAACCCAGCAATGAGCAGTTCTTC
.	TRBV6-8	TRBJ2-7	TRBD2	CASRTSRLGAYEQYF	TGTGCCAGCAGGACTAGCCGCTTAGGGGCCTACGAGCAGTACTTC
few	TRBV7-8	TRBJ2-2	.	CASSLGERANTGELFF	TGTGCCAGCAGCTTAGGGGAGAGAGCGAACACCGGGGAGCTGTTTTTT
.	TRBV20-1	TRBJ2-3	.	CSASGGPPTQYF	TGCAGTGCTAGCGGGGGGCCCCCAACGCAGTATTTT
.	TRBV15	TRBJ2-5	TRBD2	CATSREDNDQETQYF	TGTGCCACCAGCCGGGAGGACAACGACCAAGAGACCCAGTACTTC
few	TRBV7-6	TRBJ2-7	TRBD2	CASSLPPGGHEQYF	TGTGCCAGCAGCTTACCCCCGGGAGGCCACGAGCAGTACTTC
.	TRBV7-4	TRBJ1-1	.	CASSSYSSEAFF	TGTGCCAGCAGCTCCTACAGCAGTGAAGCTTTCTTT
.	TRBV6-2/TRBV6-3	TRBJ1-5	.	CASSYDTSGISHQHF	TGTGCCAGCAGTTATGACACGTCAGGGATCAGCCACCAGCATTTT
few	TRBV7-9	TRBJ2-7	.	CASTRVGLYEQYF	TGTGCCAGCACCCGCGTGGGACTTTACGAGCAGTACTTC
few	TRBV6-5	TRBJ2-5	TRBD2	CASSTRTSGGSSRETQYF	TGTGCCAGCAGTACGCGGACTAGCGGGGGGAGCTCCCGAGAGACCCAGTACTTC
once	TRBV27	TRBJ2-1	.	CASSFMAGMDNEQFF	TGTGCCAGCAGTTTTATGGCGGGAATGGACAATGAGCAGTTCTTC
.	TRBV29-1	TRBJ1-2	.	CSVDTRGYYGYTF	TGCAGCGTTGATACTAGAGGCTACTATGGCTACACCTTC